This T cell receptor (beta chain) stems from a study of blood T cell repertoires in COVID-19. In the study overall: Collection of acute and convalescent COVID-19 samples took place in the United States, Italy and Spain.

Libraries were prepared by immunoSEQ multiplex PCR; TCRdb keeps only in-frame clonotypes and omits some of them. Of 120,000 to 150,000 clones in the sample, approximately 80% were seen once. Trimming removed 5 bases at V and 5 bases at J, with 15 bases between. Germline lookup yields CDR1 MNHEY and CDR2 SVGAGI. This CDR3 region has 14 residues. The rearrangement links TRBV6-5 to TRBJ1-1; D unclear. Sequenced input: peripheral blood. This TCR was sampled from a human donor in a cohort sampled during active COVID-19. The DNA of the CDR3 is TGTGCCAGCAGTCGACACCCCCGGGGAACTGAAGCTTTCTTT. Protein product: CASSRHPRGTEAFF.